This TCR beta chain was captured in a study of shared clonotypes between healthy human individuals. Repertoires were generated with immunoSEQ multiplex PCR, while TCRdb's copy carries only in-frame clones and drops some. The profile shows around 620,000 clones, around 96% of them singletons. Naive CD8 cells comprised CD45RO-negative, CCR7-positively selected cells, excluding terminally differentiated effector memory CD45RA+ cells. The sequence was collected from a woman in her twenties or thirties in good health. The specimen was naive CD8+ T cells sorted from blood.

DNA of the CDR3: TGTGCCACCAGCAGGACCGCGGGAAACGAGCAGTACTTC. Translating it yields CATSRTAGNEQYF. V is TRBV15 and J is TRBJ2-7; possible D gene TRBD2, 6 bases. Deletions cut 3 bases from V and 5 bases from J, with 11 bases between. Germline V gene lookup returns CDR1 LNHNV and CDR2 YYDKDF (reference sequence). The CDR3 runs 13 residues.